This passage covers 22 T cell receptor beta chains from one sample sequenced in a study of T-cell reconstitution after alpha-beta-depleted transplantation in children. The library targeted TCRbeta and was prepared with unique molecular identifiers. TCRdb processed the PCR reads anew with MiXCR; each CDR3 protein has one entry. The sample contains 190,000 or so distinct CDR3 sequences, approximately 6% of which appear only once. Material: PBMCs, obtained before TCRalphabeta/CD19-depleted stem cell transplant. The receptors derive from a girl in the first two years of life with combined immunodeficiency, due to receive a stem cell transplant.

At least ten counts were recorded for this clonotype. The rearrangement uses TRBV10-3 and TRBJ1-5; D not resolved. The CDR3 is made up of 15 amino acids. Germline lookup yields CDR1 ENHRY and CDR2 SYGVKD. V was pared by 0 bases and J by 3 bases, with 9 bases between. Here the CDR3 DNA reads TGTGCCATCAGTGAGTCTCGGGGTTCCAATCAGCCCCAGCATTTT. Residues: CAISESRGSNQPQHF.

This clonotype was observed at least ten times. The chain links TRBV29-1 to TRBJ2-1, with 9 positions matching TRBD2. The CDR3 is 13 residues long. The trim removed 4 bases at V and 8 bases at J, leaving 6 bases unmatched. Germline V CDR1 and CDR2: SQVTM, ANQGSEA. DNA for the CDR3: TGCAGCGTTGTGGTAGCGGGAGAACATGAGCAGTTCTTC. Protein: CSVVVAGEHEQFF.

This clonotype has a handful of counts. This chain connects TRBV13 to TRBJ1-2; weak D call: TRBD1 (6 bases). V lost 3 bases and J 7 bases, leaving 18 bases between the germline ends. The CDR3 has 15 amino acids. The germline V gene has CDR1 PRHDT and CDR2 FYEKMQ (reference sequence). The CDR3 sequence: CASSFLLVQGGGYTF. Here the CDR3 DNA reads TGTGCCAGCAGCTTCCTGTTGGTACAGGGAGGTGGCTACACCTTC.

This clonotype was detected ten times or more. The chain joins TRBV5-5 to TRBJ2-3; either TRBD1 or TRBD2 may supply D (5 bases each). This CDR3 region has 15 residues. Germline CDR1 SGHKS, CDR2 YYEKEE (reference sequence). Trimming shortened V by 0 bases and J by 6 bases, and 14 bases separated the two germline ends. As DNA, the CDR3 is TGTGCCAGCAGCTTGGATGTGGGGGATTCGGATACGCAGTATTTT. Translated: CASSLDVGDSDTQYF. The entire variable domain, with the rest obtained from reference TRBV5-5 and TRBJ2-3, is as follows: DAGVTQSPTHLIKTRGQQVTLRCSPISGHKSVSWYQQVLGQGPQFIFQYYEKEERGRGNFPDRFSARQFPNYSSELNVNALLLGDSALYLCASSLDVGDSDTQYFGPGTRLTVL.

This clonotype has ten or more counts. The chain is built from TRBV6-1 and TRBJ2-1; D uncertain. V lost 8 bases to trimming and J lost 12 bases, with 20 bases between them. Germline V CDR1 and CDR2: MNHNS, SASEGT. The length of the CDR3 is 13 residues. CDR3 DNA sequence: TGTGCCAGCGGGTTTGAGAGTACCTCCCCGCAGTTCTTC. It yields the protein CASGFESTSPQFF.

This clonotype was detected a few times. This sequence joins TRBV19 and TRBJ2-4, with D perhaps given as TRBD1 or TRBD2 (7 bases each). Germline V gene lookup returns CDR1 LNHDA and CDR2 SQIVND (reference sequence). The CDR3 is made up of 14 amino acids. V was cut by 6 bases and J by 5 bases, with 14 bases left in between. The chain's CDR3 is CASSPGGGENIQYF. The CDR3, as DNA: TGTGCCAGTAGCCCAGGGGGAGGGGAAAACATTCAGTACTTC.

This clonotype was picked up many times. The genes are TRBV6-5 and TRBJ2-1; 8 bases match TRBD2. The J segment lost 0 bases and the V segment lost 0 bases, leaving 4 bases of the junction unmatched. CDR1 MNHEY and CDR2 SVGAGI come from the germline V gene. The CDR3 has 17 amino acids. DNA for the CDR3: TGTGCCAGCAGTTACTCGGCTAGCGGGCTCTCCTACAATGAGCAGTTCTTC. Residues: CASSYSASGLSYNEQFF.

This clonotype was counted ten times or more. The chain employs TRBV5-1 and TRBJ2-3, with 9 bases fitting TRBD2. There are 16 residues in the CDR3. V was pared by 0 bases and J by 4 bases, with 6 bases of the junction left unmatched. Germline loops: CDR1 SGHRS, CDR2 YFSETQ. The CDR3 bases are TGCGCCAGCAGCTTGGAGGCGGGGGGGCCAGCAGATACGCAGTATTTT. This codes for CASSLEAGGPADTQYF.

This clonotype was seen ten or more times. This sequence joins TRBV6-1 and TRBJ2-1; 7 bases are shared with TRBD2. This CDR3 spans 15 amino acids. Germline assignment: CDR1 MNHNS and CDR2 SASEGT. V lost 10 bases and J lost 1; bases outside the gene matches: 10. CDR3 in amino acids: CATHPWRGSYNEQFF. As DNA, the CDR3 is TGTGCCACCCACCCCTGGCGGGGGTCCTACAATGAGCAGTTCTTC.

This clonotype was recorded at least ten times. The V and J genes are TRBV5-1 and TRBJ2-7; 7 nucleotides align to TRBD1. Losses at the gene ends were 4 bases for V and 2 bases for J; bases not matched to a gene: 3. The CDR3 runs 13 residues. CDR1 and CDR2 from the germline V gene are SGHRS and YFSETQ. This chain's CDR3 is CASSRDSPYEQYF. CDR3 nucleotides: TGCGCCAGCAGCCGGGACAGCCCCTACGAGCAGTACTTC.

This clonotype was found many times. The gene calls are TRBV6-5 and TRBJ2-1, with D unclear. V gave up 0 bases and J gave up 4 bases, with 10 bases separating them. The CDR3 is made up of 15 amino acids. Germline loops: CDR1 MNHEY, CDR2 SVGAGI. The CDR3 nucleotides read TGTGCCAGCAGTTACTCGCGGAAAAGGTACAATGAGCAGTTCTTC. Translated: CASSYSRKRYNEQFF.

This clonotype was counted ten times or more. The CDR3 here is CASSLSLHRYEQYF. The CDR3 nucleotides read TGTGCCAGCAGTTTATCTCTGCATCGCTACGAGCAGTACTTC. This chain joins TRBV28 and TRBJ2-7; D is undetermined. V gave up 1 base and J gave up 3 bases, with 10 bases separating them. Germline V gene lookup returns CDR1 MDHEN and CDR2 SYDVKM. CDR3 size: 14 residues.

This clonotype has a count of ten or more. The CDR3 DNA reads TGTGCCAGCAGCTTAGCGGGTGGGACAGCCGAGAACACTGAAGCTTTCTTT. Its protein product is CASSLAGGTAENTEAFF. The chain employs TRBV7-2 and TRBJ1-1, with 7 bases fitting TRBD1. Germline CDR1 and CDR2: SGHTA and FQGNSA. This CDR3 contains 17 residues. V was pared by 0 bases and J by 1 base, with 8 bases of the junction left unmatched.

This clonotype was observed many times. The chain has TRBV29-1 and TRBJ1-3; the D gene is possibly TRBD1 (5 bases). The CDR3 runs 13 residues. Germline values: CDR1 SQVTM, CDR2 ANQGSEA. The V gene lost 3 bases and the J gene lost 0 bases, with 6 bases spanning the gap. Here the CDR3 reads CSVEQGSGNTIYF. The CDR3 DNA sequence: TGCAGCGTTGAGCAGGGCTCTGGAAACACCATATATTTT.

This clonotype has more than one count but fewer than ten. The chain joins TRBV5-1 to TRBJ1-1; D gene ambiguous. This CDR3 has 14 residues. Per germline, CDR1 SGHRS and CDR2 YFSETQ. Deletions cut 0 bases from V and 1 base from J, with 7 bases between. CDR3 coding DNA: TGCGCCAGCAGCTTGGCCGAGGGGAACACTGAAGCTTTCTTT. As protein: CASSLAEGNTEAFF.

This clonotype was counted a few times. The chain joins TRBV5-1 to TRBJ1-5; D gene unclear. The CDR3 has 12 amino acids. From germline, CDR1 is SGHRS and CDR2 YFSETQ. V lost 2 bases and J lost 6, with 6 bases in between. The CDR3 coding sequence is TGCGCCAGCAGCTTATTGGGTCAGCCCCAGCATTTT. It translates to CASSLLGQPQHF.

This clonotype was counted ten times or more. This sequence joins TRBV18 and TRBJ2-7, with 8 bases aligning to TRBD1. Looked up from germline, CDR1 is KGHSH and CDR2 is LQKENI. The CDR3 totals 12 residues. Trimming took 6 bases from V and 6 from J; bases not matched to a gene: 4. The CDR3 reads CASSYTGGEQYF. In nucleotides, the CDR3 is TGTGCCAGCTCGTATACAGGGGGCGAGCAGTACTTC.

The chain links TRBV4-3 to TRBJ1-1, with 7 nucleotides matching TRBD1. Unmatched junction bases numbered 13, after V lost 0 bases and J lost 3 bases. CDR3 length equals 18 residues. Germline V gene sequence: CDR1 LGHNA, CDR2 YSLEER. For the CDR3, the DNA is TGCGCCAGCAGCCAAGAGCCGACAGGGAACCAAAGGGACACTGAAGCTTTCTTT. This sequence encodes CASSQEPTGNQRDTEAFF.

This clonotype was observed at least ten times. The V gene is TRBV4-3, the J gene TRBJ2-7; D is undetermined. V was pared by 1 base and J by 3 bases, with 13 bases between. Looked up from germline, CDR1 is LGHNA and CDR2 is YSLEER. The CDR3 is 15 residues long. CDR3 sequence reads: CASSQVRQHNYEQYF. The CDR3 region has the DNA TGCGCCAGCAGCCAAGTTAGGCAGCATAACTACGAGCAGTACTTC.

This clonotype appeared many times. The CDR3 DNA reads TGTGCCAGCAGCCCCGAAGTCGCGTATGGGGATGGCTACACCTTC. Amino acids: CASSPEVAYGDGYTF. This sequence joins TRBV5-8 and TRBJ1-2; no clear D gene. The CDR3 extends over 15 amino acids. Per the germline V gene, CDR1 is SGHTS and CDR2 is YDEGEE. V lost 4 bases and J 6 bases, leaving 19 bases between the germline ends.

This clonotype was observed a handful of times. V is TRBV6-5 and J is TRBJ2-1; D is uncertain. The CDR3 contains 13 residues. The V and J ends lost 2 bases and 6 bases respectively, with 8 bases between them. Germline CDR1 MNHEY, CDR2 SVGAGI. The CDR3 protein is CASSYGSVNEQFF. CDR3 nucleotides: TGTGCCAGCAGTTACGGCAGCGTCAATGAGCAGTTCTTC.

The chain links TRBV29-1 to TRBJ2-7; a weak D match, TRBD1 (6 bases). V dropped 4 bases and J dropped 1 base, with 14 bases sitting between them. CDR1 and CDR2 (germline): SQVTM, ANQGSEA. The CDR3 consists of 14 residues. CDR3 sequence: CSVVKQGISYEQYF. DNA for the CDR3: TGCAGCGTTGTAAAGCAGGGGATTTCCTACGAGCAGTACTTC.